Listed below are T cell receptor beta chains from one sample, sequenced in a study of beta chain features in type 1 diabetes. Some clones are missing from TCRdb's copy, which holds only in-frame ones; the method was immunoSEQ multiplex PCR. The sample holds 600,000 or so clones, about an eighth seen once. Sequenced material: naive CD4+ T cells from blood. These receptors were taken from a man aged 25 to 40 with type 1 diabetes. Each CDR3 is given with its conserved first and last residue. The D gene is left open where the match is weak. Size tells how often a clone was seen (once, few, many) or the class of an expanded clone, and some rows leave it out.

len	abundance	v_gene	d_gene	j_gene	CDR3aa	CDR3nt
13	-	TRBV7-9	-	TRBJ1-5	CASSTLSNQPQHF	TGTGCCAGCAGTACACTGAGCAATCAGCCCCAGCATTTT
12	few	TRBV18	TRBD1	TRBJ2-7	CASSSGQGEQYF	TGTGCCAGCTCATCAGGACAGGGAGAGCAGTACTTC
13	-	TRBV7-2	TRBD2	TRBJ2-3	CASSPGTIDTQYF	TGTGCCAGCAGCCCTGGGACTATTGACACGCAGTATTTT
18	few	TRBV28	TRBD1	TRBJ2-1	CASSFGLGGQVMDNEQFF	TGTGCCAGCAGTTTTGGCCTGGGGGGACAGGTAATGGACAATGAGCAGTTCTTC
13	-	TRBV9	-	TRBJ1-1	CASSVMGRAEAFF	TGTGCCAGCAGCGTGATGGGGAGGGCTGAAGCTTTCTTT
15	few	TRBV5-6	-	TRBJ2-3	CASSPLGGAADTQYF	TGTGCCAGCAGCCCACTGGGGGGGGCGGCAGATACGCAGTATTTT
15	few	TRBV5-1	-	TRBJ1-6	CASSLERSYNSPLHF	TGCGCCAGCAGCTTGGAACGCTCCTATAATTCACCCCTCCACTTT
14	-	TRBV7-9	TRBD1	TRBJ2-7	CASSQGQGAYEQYF	TGTGCCAGCAGCCAAGGACAGGGGGCTTACGAGCAGTACTTC
14	-	TRBV4-3	-	TRBJ1-2	CASSQEGFRYGYTF	TGCGCCAGCAGCCAAGAGGGTTTTCGCTATGGCTACACCTTC
14	few	TRBV30	-	TRBJ1-3	CAWSDRASGNTIYF	TGTGCCTGGAGTGACAGGGCCTCTGGAAACACCATATATTTT
14	-	TRBV11-3	-	TRBJ2-4	CASSSPSSGNIQYF	TGTGCCAGCAGCTCTCCCTCGTCGGGAAACATTCAGTACTTC
14	-	TRBV7-6	-	TRBJ2-7	CASSPTEVAGEQYF	TGTGCCAGCAGCCCGACCGAGGTTGCGGGCGAGCAGTACTTC
13	few	TRBV6-1	-	TRBJ1-5	CASSTQTDQPQHF	TGTGCCAGCAGTACTCAGACGGATCAGCCCCAGCATTTT
14	once	TRBV7-6	-	TRBJ2-3	CASSPPFPGDTQYF	TGTGCCAGCAGCCCCCCTTTTCCGGGGGATACGCAGTATTTT
13	-	TRBV5-1	-	TRBJ1-1	CASSLIGNTEAFF	TGCGCCAGCAGCTTGATCGGGAACACTGAAGCTTTCTTT
15	-	TRBV30	TRBD1	TRBJ2-2	CAWEYRTGKTGELFF	TGTGCCTGGGAGTACCGGACAGGGAAGACCGGGGAGCTGTTTTTT
12	-	TRBV19	-	TRBJ1-6	CASSFATAPLHF	TGTGCCAGTAGTTTCGCAACCGCGCCCCTCCACTTT
14	few	TRBV30	-	TRBJ1-5	CAWSPRGGNQPQHF	TGTGCCTGGAGTCCCAGGGGCGGCAATCAGCCCCAGCATTTT
13	few	TRBV13	-	TRBJ2-7	CASQQLEDYEQYF	TGTGCCAGCCAACAGTTAGAGGACTACGAGCAGTACTTC
14	-	TRBV4-3	-	TRBJ2-5	CASSQRWGGETQYF	TGCGCCAGCAGCCAAAGATGGGGGGGCGAGACCCAGTACTTC
15	-	TRBV18	-	TRBJ2-1	CASSPQLQGYNEQFF	TGTGCCAGCTCACCACAGCTACAGGGTTACAATGAGCAGTTCTTC
14	-	TRBV5-4	TRBD1	TRBJ2-7	CASSSTGTDYEQYF	TGTGCCAGCAGCTCTACCGGGACAGACTACGAGCAGTACTTC
13	few	TRBV7-8	-	TRBJ1-2	CASSLVSNYGYTF	TGTGCCAGCAGCTTAGTCAGTAACTATGGCTACACCTTC
16	-	TRBV18	-	TRBJ2-7	CASSPLAEGSSYEQYF	TGTGCCAGCTCACCACTGGCCGAGGGGAGCTCCTACGAGCAGTACTTC
16	few	TRBV7-2	TRBD1	TRBJ1-6	CASSPRTGRYYSPLHF	TGTGCCAGCAGCCCACGGACAGGGCGGTATTATTCACCCCTCCACTTT
13	-	TRBV18	-	TRBJ2-3	CASSPPPTDTQYF	TGTGCCAGCTCACCGCCTCCCACAGATACGCAGTATTTT
16	few	TRBV4-3	TRBD1	TRBJ2-2	CASSQRTGGFTGELFF	TGCGCCAGCAGCCAAAGGACAGGGGGTTTCACCGGGGAGCTGTTTTTT
17	-	TRBV5-6	-	TRBJ2-7	CASSSQTFAGPSYEQYF	TGTGCCAGCAGCTCCCAGACCTTTGCAGGGCCTTCCTACGAGCAGTACTTC
17	few	TRBV13	TRBD1	TRBJ2-2	CASSLMMGTANTGELFF	TGTGCCAGCAGCTTGATGATGGGGACAGCGAACACCGGGGAGCTGTTTTTT
12	once	TRBV4-2	-	TRBJ1-6	CASSRDRGPLHF	TGTGCCAGCAGCCGAGACCGAGGGCCTCTCCACTTT
13	-	TRBV11-3	-	TRBJ2-1	CASSWTLVGEQFF	TGTGCCAGCAGTTGGACTCTTGTCGGCGAGCAGTTCTTC
14	-	TRBV28	TRBD1	TRBJ1-5	CASTLTGKNQPQHF	TGTGCCAGCACGCTGACAGGGAAGAATCAGCCCCAGCATTTT
15	few	TRBV18	TRBD1	TRBJ1-2	CASRQGWQGEHGYTF	TGTGCCAGCCGACAGGGGTGGCAGGGTGAGCATGGCTACACCTTC
15	-	TRBV7-9	TRBD1	TRBJ2-5	CASSHSTGGWETQYF	TGTGCCAGCAGCCATTCGACAGGGGGTTGGGAGACCCAGTACTTC
13	few	TRBV5-1	-	TRBJ2-1	CASSLERGPWQFF	TGCGCCAGCAGCTTAGAAAGGGGCCCATGGCAGTTCTTC
15	many	TRBV18	-	TRBJ1-2	CASSPIAGAEYGYTF	TGTGCCAGCTCACCTATTGCGGGGGCAGAGTATGGCTACACCTTC
16	-	TRBV5-4	-	TRBJ2-2	CASSLGSRGYTGELFF	TGTGCCAGCAGCTTGGGGAGTCGGGGGTACACCGGGGAGCTGTTTTTT
15	few	TRBV28	TRBD1	TRBJ1-5	CASSLGQGSNQPQHF	TGTGCCAGCAGTTTAGGACAGGGGAGCAATCAGCCCCAGCATTTT
13	-	TRBV30	-	TRBJ1-4	CAWSVAPNEKLFF	TGTGCCTGGAGTGTTGCCCCTAATGAAAAACTGTTTTTT
13	few	TRBV7-9	-	TRBJ1-4	CASSSGWGEKLFF	TGTGCCAGCAGCTCCGGATGGGGTGAAAAACTGTTTTTT
13	-	TRBV30	TRBD1	TRBJ1-2	CAWSVGGTEGYTF	TGTGCCTGGAGTGTCGGGGGGACAGAGGGCTACACCTTC
12	-	TRBV6-5	TRBD1	TRBJ2-7	CASSIPGQQLAF	TGTGCCAGCAGTATACCGGGACAGCAGCTTGCCTTC